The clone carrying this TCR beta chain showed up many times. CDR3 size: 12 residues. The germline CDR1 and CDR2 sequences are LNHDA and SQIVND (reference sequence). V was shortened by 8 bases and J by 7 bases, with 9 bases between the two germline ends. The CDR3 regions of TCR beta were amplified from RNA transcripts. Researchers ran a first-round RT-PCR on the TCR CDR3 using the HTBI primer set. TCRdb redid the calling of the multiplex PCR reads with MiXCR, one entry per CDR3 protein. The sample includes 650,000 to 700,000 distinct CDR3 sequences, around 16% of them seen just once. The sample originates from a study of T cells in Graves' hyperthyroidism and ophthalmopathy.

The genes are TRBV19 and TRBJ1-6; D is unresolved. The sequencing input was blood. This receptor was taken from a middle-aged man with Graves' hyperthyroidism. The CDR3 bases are TGTGCCAGTGTAACTTCAAATTCACCCCTCCACTTT. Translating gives CASVTSNSPLHF.